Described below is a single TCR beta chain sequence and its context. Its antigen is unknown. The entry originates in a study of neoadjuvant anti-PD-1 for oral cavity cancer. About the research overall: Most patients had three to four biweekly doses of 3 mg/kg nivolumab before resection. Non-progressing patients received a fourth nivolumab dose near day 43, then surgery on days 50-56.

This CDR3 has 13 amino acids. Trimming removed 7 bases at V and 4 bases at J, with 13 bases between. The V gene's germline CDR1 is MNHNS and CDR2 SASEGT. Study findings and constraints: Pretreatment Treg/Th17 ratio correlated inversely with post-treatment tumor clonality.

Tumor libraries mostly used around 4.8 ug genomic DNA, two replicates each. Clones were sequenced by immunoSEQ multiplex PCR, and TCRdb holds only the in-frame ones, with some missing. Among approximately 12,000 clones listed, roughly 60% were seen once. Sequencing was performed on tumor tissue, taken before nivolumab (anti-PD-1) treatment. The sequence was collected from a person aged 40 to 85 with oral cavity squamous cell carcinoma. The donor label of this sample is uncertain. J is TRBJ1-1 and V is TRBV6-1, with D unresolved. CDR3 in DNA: TGTGCCAGCAAAATTGGTGCACTCACTGAAGCTTTCTTT. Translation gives CASKIGALTEAFF.